This T cell receptor beta chain is from a study of blood T cell repertoires in COVID-19. Study overall: PBMCs, B-cell-depleted T cells, or T cells provided the cDNA or gDNA that made up the material.

How the authors handled the data: The authors estimated nucleated cell counts from reference gene primer amplification. Method: immunoSEQ multiplex PCR; TCRdb's copy keeps in-frame clones and lacks some. The V and J calls and clone size are taken from that table; D and trimming were inferred from the DNA. The sample holds about 330,000 clones, roughly 87% seen once. The CDR3 contains 15 residues. The germline V gene has CDR1 MDHEN and CDR2 SYDVKM. V shed 3 bases, J shed 4 bases, and the junction held 7 bases outside the gene matches. One Seattle source followed patients from active infection through their disease course.

Sequencing input: peripheral blood. The V gene is TRBV28, the J gene TRBJ1-2; 8 bases fit TRBD1. The clonotype was recovered from a man aged 25-40 years with COVID-19, enrolled during active disease. The CDR3, as DNA: TGTGCCAGCAGTTTTGATCGCAGGGGGCCCTATGGCTACACCTTC. This codes for CASSFDRRGPYGYTF.